The T cell receptor beta chain under discussion was sequenced for a study of cytotoxic CD8 clonotypes in ibrutinib-treated CLL listed by TCRdb under 2021. With regard to the full study: The cohort included around 15 treatment-naive and ten to twelve relapsed/refractory patients; about 18 were IGHV unmutated. On average, each sample had some 250,000 productive templates and approximately 85,000 productive rearrangements. Cryopreserved peripheral blood mononuclear cells were collected before treatment, at response, and at either disease progression or sustained remission. Longitudinal samples were available for about 30% of the roughly 86 trial participants. Every sample from remission and from progressive disease was obtained while the patients were still on ibrutinib. Response samples were obtained after a median of 12 months of treatment, with a range of roughly 6 to 40 months. Responses were partial in about 25 patients and complete in 2; after median roughly 69 months follow-up, roughly 15 stayed in remission and 12 progressed.

Notes on this clone: Its cognate antigen has yet to be identified. There are no base qualities to consult, and no much larger clone falls within one base.

The full study reports these points: Sustained-remission and progressing patients did not have matched sampling times, and lymph node repertoires were not examined. Clonality increased at ibrutinib response, stayed stable in sustained remission, and fell back toward baseline at progression. Public clonotypes were rare and either shrank or stayed stable during treatment, and the rise in clonality at ibrutinib response reflected expansion of private clonotypes. Baseline clonality was found to be higher than that of age-matched healthy donors and was strongly correlated with circulating CD8+ T-cell counts.

Interpreted using the paper, the time point label stands for: more than 10 months on ibrutinib. Approximately 2 micrograms of genomic DNA were extracted from cryopreserved PBMCs for TCR beta library preparation. Longitudinal blood samples from CLL patients receiving ibrutinib monotherapy were subjected to high-throughput TCR beta sequencing. The patients took part in an open-label, single-center phase 2 trial of ibrutinib monotherapy. The CDR3 sequence holds 16 residues, the cysteine and phenylalanine included. The entry retains the CDR3 DNA only, 48 bases that are in frame from base 1. Reading the germline V gene gives CDR1 SGDLS and CDR2 YYNGEE. Trimming leaves V shorter by 0 bases and J shorter by 10 bases, with the junction holding 13 bases beyond the gene matches. A MiSeq instrument was used for deep resolution sequencing, which targeted depths ranging from 1 in 1 million up to 1 in 200,000 T cells, with coverage averaging 10x for each clonotype. The immunoSEQ hsTCRB Kit was used to generate TCR beta libraries. Per the original workflow: The data were analyzed with ImmunoSEQ Analyzer and ImmunoSEQ Data Assistant, and V, D and J gene assignments followed IMGT definitions. Clonality, with values ranging from 0 to 1, was calculated as one minus the normalized Shannon entropy of productive rearrangement frequencies. Public clonotype analysis was restricted to overrepresented clonotypes comprising at least 0.05% of each patient's repertoire. Roughly 13 age-matched healthy donor repertoires from immuneACCESS were used as controls for clonality. Imported from immuneACCESS, the table was reduced by TCRdb to in-frame sequences with V and J called. These copies leave out some clones; in studies compared against another copy, an unresolved V gene accounts for under half, and the cause of the remainder is not known. V and J calls plus clone size are reproduced from that table; the DNA served to infer D and trimming. The sample table shows tens of thousands of clones, and about 72% are seen once. The top ten constitute about 40% of the sample.

The V and J genes are TRBV9 and TRBJ2-1; 7 central nucleotides agree with TRBD1. This sequence originates from a human donor with chronic lymphocytic leukemia. Here the sequenced sample was PBMCs, taken after 12 months of ibrutinib treatment. For the CDR3, the sequence is CASSVAGSQATGEQFF. The DNA is as follows: TGTGCCAGCAGCGTAGCGGGGTCACAGGCGACAGGGGAGCAGTTCTTC.